This T cell receptor (beta chain) originates from a study of T-cell reconstitution after alpha-beta-depleted transplantation in children. With regard to this clonotype: Being one base from a much bigger clone, this may be a read error.

The V and J ends lost 5 bases and 10 bases respectively, with 17 bases between them. The CDR3 extends over 14 amino acids. It was with unique molecular identifiers that the TCRbeta library was prepared. Using its own MiXCR run on the PCR reads, TCRdb lists one record per CDR3 protein. The sample holds 200,000 to 250,000 distinct CDR3 sequences, 9.7% seen once. This material consisted of PBMCs from the stem cell graft donor, taken from the stem cell graft. The sequence was collected from a human donor who donated a stem cell graft to a child with SCID. This chain links TRBV12-3 or TRBV12-4 with TRBJ1-4, with no clear D. Here the CDR3 DNA reads TGTGCCAGCAGTGAGACCGCGGGAGTAGGAAAACTGTTTTTT. It is translated as CASSETAGVGKLFF.